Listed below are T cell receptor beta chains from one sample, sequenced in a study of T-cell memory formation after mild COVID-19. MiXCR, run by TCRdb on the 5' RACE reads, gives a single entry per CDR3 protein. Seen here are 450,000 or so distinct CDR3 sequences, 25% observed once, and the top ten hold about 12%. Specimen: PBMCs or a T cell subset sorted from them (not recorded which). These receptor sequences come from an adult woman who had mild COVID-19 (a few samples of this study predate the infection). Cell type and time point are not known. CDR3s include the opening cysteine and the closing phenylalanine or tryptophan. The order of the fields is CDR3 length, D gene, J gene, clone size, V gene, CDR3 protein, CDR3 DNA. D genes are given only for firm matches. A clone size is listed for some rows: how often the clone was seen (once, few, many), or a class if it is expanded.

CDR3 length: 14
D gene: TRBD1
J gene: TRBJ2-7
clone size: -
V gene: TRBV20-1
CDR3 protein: CSASTPRDSYEQYF
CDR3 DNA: TGCAGTGCTAGCACCCCCCGGGACAGCTACGAGCAGTACTTC

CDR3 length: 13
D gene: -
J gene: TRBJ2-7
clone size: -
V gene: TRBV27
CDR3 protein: CASAITSAHEQYF
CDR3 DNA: TGTGCCAGCGCCATTACTTCCGCGCACGAGCAGTACTTC

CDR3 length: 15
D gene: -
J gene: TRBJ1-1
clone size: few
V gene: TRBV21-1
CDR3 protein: CASSRNRGQFTEAFF
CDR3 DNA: TGTGCCAGCAGCAGAAACAGGGGGCAGTTTACTGAAGCTTTCTTT

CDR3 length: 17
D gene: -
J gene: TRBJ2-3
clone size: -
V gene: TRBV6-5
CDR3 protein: CASSYSLGDISTDTQYF
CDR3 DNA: TGTGCCAGCAGTTACTCGCTGGGGGACATTAGCACAGATACGCAGTATTTT

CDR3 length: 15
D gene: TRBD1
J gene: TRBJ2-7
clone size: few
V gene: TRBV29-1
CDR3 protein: CSVVYTGATTYEQYF
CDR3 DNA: TGCAGCGTGGTTTATACAGGGGCCACTACCTACGAGCAGTACTTC

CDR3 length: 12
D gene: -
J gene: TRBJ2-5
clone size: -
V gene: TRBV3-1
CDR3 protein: CASSIPGGTQYF
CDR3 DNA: TGTGCCAGCAGCATACCTGGGGGGACCCAGTACTTC

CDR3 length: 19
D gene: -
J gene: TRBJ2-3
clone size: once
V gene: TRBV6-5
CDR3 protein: CASSYLILGPRAPTDTQYF
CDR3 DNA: TGTGCCAGCAGTTACTTGATCCTTGGGCCTAGAGCTCCCACAGATACGCAGTATTTT

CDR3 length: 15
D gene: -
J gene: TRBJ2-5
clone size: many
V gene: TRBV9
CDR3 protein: CASSVTTGSGETQYF
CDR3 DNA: TGTGCCAGCAGCGTAACGACCGGGTCCGGGGAGACCCAGTACTTC

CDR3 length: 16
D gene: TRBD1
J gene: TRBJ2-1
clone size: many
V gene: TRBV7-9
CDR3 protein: CASSSYTGTGAEGQFF
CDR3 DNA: TGTGCCAGCAGCTCGTACACCGGGACAGGGGCCGAGGGGCAGTTCTTC

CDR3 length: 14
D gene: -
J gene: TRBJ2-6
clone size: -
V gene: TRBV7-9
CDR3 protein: CASQRISGANVLTF
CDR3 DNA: TGTGCCAGCCAGCGGATTTCTGGGGCCAACGTCCTGACTTTC

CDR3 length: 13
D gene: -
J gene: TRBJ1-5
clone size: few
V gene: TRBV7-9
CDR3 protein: CASSAGVEQPQHF
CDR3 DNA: TGTGCCAGCAGCGCGGGAGTGGAACAGCCCCAGCATTTT

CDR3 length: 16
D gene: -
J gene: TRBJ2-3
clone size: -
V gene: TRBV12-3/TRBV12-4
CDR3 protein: CASSLATTQLTDTQYF
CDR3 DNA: TGTGCCAGCAGTTTAGCGACGACGCAGTTAACAGATACGCAGTATTTT

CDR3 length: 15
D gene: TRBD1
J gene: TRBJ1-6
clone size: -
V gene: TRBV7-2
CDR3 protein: CASSLGQIYNSPLHF
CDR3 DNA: TGTGCCAGCAGCCTGGGACAGATCTATAATTCACCCCTCCACTTT

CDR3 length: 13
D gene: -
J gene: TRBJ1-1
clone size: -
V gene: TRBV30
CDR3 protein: CAWRWAENTEAFF
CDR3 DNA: TGTGCCTGGAGGTGGGCTGAGAACACTGAAGCTTTCTTT

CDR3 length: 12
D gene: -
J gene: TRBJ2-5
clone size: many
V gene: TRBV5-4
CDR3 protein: CASSYAQETQYF
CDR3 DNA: TGTGCCAGCAGCTACGCCCAAGAGACCCAGTACTTC

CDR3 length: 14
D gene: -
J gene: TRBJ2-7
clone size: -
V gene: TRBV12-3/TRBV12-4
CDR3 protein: CASKFGGGSYEQYF
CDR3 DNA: TGTGCCAGCAAATTCGGTGGGGGGAGCTACGAGCAGTACTTC

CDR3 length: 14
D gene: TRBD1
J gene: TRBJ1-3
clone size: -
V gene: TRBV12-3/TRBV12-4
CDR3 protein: CASSPDRGGNTIYF
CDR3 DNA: TGTGCCAGCAGTCCGGACAGGGGGGGAAACACCATATATTTT

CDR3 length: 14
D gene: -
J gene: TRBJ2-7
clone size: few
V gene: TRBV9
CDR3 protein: CASSVASAPYEQYF
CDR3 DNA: TGTGCCAGCAGCGTAGCGTCTGCACCCTACGAGCAGTACTTC

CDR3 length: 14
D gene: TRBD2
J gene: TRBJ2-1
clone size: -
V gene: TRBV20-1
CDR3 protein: CSASSAGGYNEQFF
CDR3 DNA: TGCAGTGCTAGTTCGGCGGGAGGATACAATGAGCAGTTCTTC

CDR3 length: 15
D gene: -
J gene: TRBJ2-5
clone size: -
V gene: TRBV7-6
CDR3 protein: CASSFTTGFRETQYF
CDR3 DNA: TGTGCCAGCAGCTTTACTACAGGGTTTCGAGAGACCCAGTACTTC

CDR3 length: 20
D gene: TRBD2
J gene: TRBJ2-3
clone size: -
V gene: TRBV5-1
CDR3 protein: CASSLKIRGTGLDPTDTQYF
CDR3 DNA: TGCGCCAGCAGCTTGAAGATAAGGGGGACGGGACTAGACCCCACAGATACGCAGTATTTT

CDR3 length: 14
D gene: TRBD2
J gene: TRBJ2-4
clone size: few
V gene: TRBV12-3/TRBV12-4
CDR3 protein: CASNLAGWENIQYF
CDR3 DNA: TGTGCCAGCAACCTAGCGGGATGGGAAAACATTCAGTACTTC

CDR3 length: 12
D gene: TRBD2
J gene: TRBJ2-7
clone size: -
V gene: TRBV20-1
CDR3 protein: CSARREGYEQYF
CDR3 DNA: TGCAGTGCTCGGCGGGAGGGCTACGAGCAGTACTTC

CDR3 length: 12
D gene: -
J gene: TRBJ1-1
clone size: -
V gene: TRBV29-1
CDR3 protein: CSVFNGGGEAFF
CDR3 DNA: TGCAGCGTTTTCAATGGGGGGGGTGAAGCTTTCTTT

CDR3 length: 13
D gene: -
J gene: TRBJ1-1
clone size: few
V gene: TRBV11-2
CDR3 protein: CASSFEAYTEAFF
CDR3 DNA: TGTGCCAGCAGCTTTGAGGCCTACACTGAAGCTTTCTTT

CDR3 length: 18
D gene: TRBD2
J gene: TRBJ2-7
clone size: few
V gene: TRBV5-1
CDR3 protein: CASKDGTASGRAGYEQYF
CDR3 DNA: TGCGCCAGCAAGGACGGGACTGCTAGCGGGAGGGCCGGCTACGAGCAGTACTTC

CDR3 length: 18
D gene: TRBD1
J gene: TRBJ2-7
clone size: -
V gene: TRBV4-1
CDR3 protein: CASSQDVQGAIVGYEQYF
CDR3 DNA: TGCGCCAGCAGCCAAGATGTTCAGGGGGCGATCGTCGGTTACGAGCAGTACTTC

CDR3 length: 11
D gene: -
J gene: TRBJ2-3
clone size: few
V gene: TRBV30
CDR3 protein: CAWRSTYTQYF
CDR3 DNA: TGTGCCTGGAGATCGACGTATACGCAGTATTTT

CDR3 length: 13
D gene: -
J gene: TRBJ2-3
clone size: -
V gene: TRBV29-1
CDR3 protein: CSVHRTSADTQYF
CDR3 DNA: TGCAGCGTTCATCGGACATCCGCAGATACGCAGTATTTT

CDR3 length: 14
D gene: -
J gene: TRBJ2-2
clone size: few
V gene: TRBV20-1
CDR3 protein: CSARVGGNTGELFF
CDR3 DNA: TGCAGTGCTAGAGTGGGGGGGAACACCGGGGAGCTGTTTTTT

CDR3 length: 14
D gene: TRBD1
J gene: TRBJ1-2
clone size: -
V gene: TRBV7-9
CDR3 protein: CASSLGQVLYGYTF
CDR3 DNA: TGTGCCAGCAGCCTGGGACAGGTTCTATATGGCTACACCTTC

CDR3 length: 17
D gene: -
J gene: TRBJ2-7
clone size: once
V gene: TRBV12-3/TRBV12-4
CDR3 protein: CASSFHYADTVGYEQYF
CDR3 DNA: TGTGCCAGCAGTTTCCACTACGCCGATACGGTAGGCTACGAGCAGTACTTC

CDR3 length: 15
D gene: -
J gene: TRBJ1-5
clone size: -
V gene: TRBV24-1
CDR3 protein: CATSDSGQPNQPQHF
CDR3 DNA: TGTGCCACCAGTGACTCGGGACAACCCAATCAGCCCCAGCATTTT

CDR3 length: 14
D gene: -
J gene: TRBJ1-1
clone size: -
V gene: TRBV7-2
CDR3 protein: CASSGLRANTEAFF
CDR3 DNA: TGTGCCAGCAGCGGGCTCAGGGCGAACACTGAAGCTTTCTTT

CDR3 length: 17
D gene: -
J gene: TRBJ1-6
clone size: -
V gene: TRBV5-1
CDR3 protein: CASSLGGDIVWNSPLHF
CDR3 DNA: TGCGCCAGCAGCTTGGGGGGGGACATCGTGTGGAATTCACCCCTCCACTTT

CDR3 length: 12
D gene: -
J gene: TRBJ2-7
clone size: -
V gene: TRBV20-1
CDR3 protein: CSARSGLYEQYF
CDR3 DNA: TGCAGTGCTAGAAGTGGGTTATACGAGCAGTACTTC

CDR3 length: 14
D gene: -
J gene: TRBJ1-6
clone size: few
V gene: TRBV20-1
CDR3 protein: CSAREGSENSPLHF
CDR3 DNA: TGCAGTGCTAGAGAGGGTTCGGAAAATTCACCCCTCCACTTT

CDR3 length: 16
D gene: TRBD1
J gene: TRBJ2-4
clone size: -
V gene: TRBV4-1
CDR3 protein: CASSHPGQRERDIQYF
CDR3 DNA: TGCGCCAGCAGCCACCCGGGACAGCGAGAAAGGGACATTCAGTACTTC

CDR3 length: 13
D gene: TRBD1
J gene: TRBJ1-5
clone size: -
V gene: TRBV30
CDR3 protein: CAWSVTGDQPQHF
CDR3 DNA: TGTGCCTGGAGTGTTACAGGGGATCAGCCCCAGCATTTT

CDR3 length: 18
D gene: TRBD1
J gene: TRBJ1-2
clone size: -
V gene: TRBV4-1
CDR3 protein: CASSQGGRAGTASYGYTF
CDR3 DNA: TGCGCCAGCAGCCAAGGGGGCCGGGCCGGGACAGCCAGCTATGGCTACACCTTC

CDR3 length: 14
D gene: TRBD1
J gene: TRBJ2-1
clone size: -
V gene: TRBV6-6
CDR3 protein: CASSSEGQGREQFF
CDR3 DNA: TGTGCCAGCAGTTCCGAAGGACAGGGAAGGGAGCAGTTCTTC

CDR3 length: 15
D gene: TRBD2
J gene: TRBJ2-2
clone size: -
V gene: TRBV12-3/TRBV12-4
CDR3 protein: CASSTGTSVIGELFF
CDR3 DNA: TGTGCCAGCAGCACCGGGACTAGCGTCATCGGGGAGCTGTTTTTT

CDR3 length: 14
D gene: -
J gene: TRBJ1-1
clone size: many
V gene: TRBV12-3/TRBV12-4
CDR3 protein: CASKSLGASTEAFF
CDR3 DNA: TGTGCCAGCAAGTCTTTGGGGGCGAGCACTGAAGCTTTCTTT

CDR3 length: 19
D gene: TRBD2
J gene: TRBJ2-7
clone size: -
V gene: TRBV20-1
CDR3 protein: CSARGGLAGGRGGTYEQYF
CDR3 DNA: TGCAGTGCTAGAGGCGGACTAGCGGGAGGGCGAGGAGGGACCTACGAGCAGTACTTC

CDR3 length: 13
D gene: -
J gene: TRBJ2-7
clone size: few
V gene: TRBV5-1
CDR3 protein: CASSLWLGREQYF
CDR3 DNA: TGCGCCAGCAGCTTGTGGCTAGGACGCGAGCAGTACTTC

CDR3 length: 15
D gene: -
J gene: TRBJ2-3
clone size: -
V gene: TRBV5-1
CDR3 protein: CASSIGEGSTDTQYF
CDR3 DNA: TGCGCCAGCAGCATAGGAGAGGGGAGTACAGATACGCAGTATTTT

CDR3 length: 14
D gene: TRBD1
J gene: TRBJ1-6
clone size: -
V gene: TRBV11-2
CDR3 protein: CATATGIGDSPLHF
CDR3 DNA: TGTGCCACCGCGACAGGGATTGGGGATTCACCCCTCCACTTT

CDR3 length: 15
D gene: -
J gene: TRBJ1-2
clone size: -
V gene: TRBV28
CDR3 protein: CASSSSTISMSGYTF
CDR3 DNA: TGTGCCAGCAGTTCCTCGACGATATCTATGTCTGGCTACACCTTC

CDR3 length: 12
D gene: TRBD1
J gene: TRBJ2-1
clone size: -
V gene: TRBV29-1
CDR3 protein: CSVRRGQGEQFF
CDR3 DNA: TGCAGCGTTAGACGTGGACAGGGTGAGCAGTTCTTC

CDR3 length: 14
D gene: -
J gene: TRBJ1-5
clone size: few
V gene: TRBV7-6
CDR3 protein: CASSLGAGDQPQHF
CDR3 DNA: TGTGCCAGCAGCTTAGGGGCGGGGGATCAGCCCCAGCATTTT

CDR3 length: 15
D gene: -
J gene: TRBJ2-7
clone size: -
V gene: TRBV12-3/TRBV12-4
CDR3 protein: CASSLPAGKGYEQYF
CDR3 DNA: TGTGCCAGCAGTTTACCGGCAGGGAAAGGATACGAGCAGTACTTC

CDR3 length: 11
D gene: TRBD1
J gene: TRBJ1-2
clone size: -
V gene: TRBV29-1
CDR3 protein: CSVGDSYGYTF
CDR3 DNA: TGCAGCGTCGGGGACAGCTATGGCTACACCTTC

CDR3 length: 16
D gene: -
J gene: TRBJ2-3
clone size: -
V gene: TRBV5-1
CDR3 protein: CASSHTSDGSTDTQYF
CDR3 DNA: TGCGCCAGCAGCCATACCTCGGACGGTAGCACAGATACGCAGTATTTT

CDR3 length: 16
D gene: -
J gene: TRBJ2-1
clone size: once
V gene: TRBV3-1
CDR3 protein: CATSPGEVAPYNEQFF
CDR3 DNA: TGTGCCACATCCCCCGGGGAGGTAGCCCCCTACAATGAGCAGTTCTTC

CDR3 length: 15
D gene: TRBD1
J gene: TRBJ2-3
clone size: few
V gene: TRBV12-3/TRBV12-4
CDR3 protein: CASSSHDRATDTQYF
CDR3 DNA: TGTGCCAGCAGTTCCCATGACAGGGCCACAGATACGCAGTATTTT